This T cell receptor beta chain appears in the sequencing data of a study of blood T cell repertoires in COVID-19. Whole-study context: COVID-19 samples collected from the United States, Italy and Spain covered acute and convalescent phases. T cells, B-cell-depleted T cells, or PBMCs supplied cDNA or gDNA.

As handled by the study authors: For nucleated cells, counts were estimated from reference gene primer amplification. Profiling relied on immunoSEQ multiplex PCR, and the TCRdb table lists in-frame clones only, not all of them. That table is the source of V, J and clone size, and D and trimming were worked out from the DNA. This sample carries roughly 130,000 clones, almost 85% of them seen once, and the ten largest clones take 12%. V dropped 1 base and J dropped 8 bases, with 17 bases sitting between them. Germline CDR1 and CDR2: LGHNA and YNFKEQ. The CDR3 has 15 residues. The specimen was peripheral blood. The receptor was isolated from a woman aged 30 to 39 who had recovered from COVID-19. The chain recombines TRBV4-2 with TRBJ1-2, with a possible D match to TRBD1 (5 bases). The CDR3 DNA follows: TGTGCCAGCAGCCAAGCGGGGGAGGACCGGGACGGCTACACCTTC. It specifies CASSQAGEDRDGYTF.